This section outlines one T cell receptor (beta chain) sequence together with its context. MiXCR, applied by TCRdb to the PCR reads, yields one record per CDR3 protein. Found here are about 20,000 distinct CDR3 sequences, around 59% of them singletons; the top ten hold under 30%. Samples came from patients with localized non-small cell lung adenocarcinoma. This specimen belongs to a study of CD4 and CD8 cells across lung adenocarcinoma regions. Sequenced material: CD8+ T cells from the center of a lung tumor. This receptor was obtained from a female donor with lung adenocarcinoma. The CD4 and CD8 labels of this study may be unreliable.

The CDR3 protein is CASKGRSLYEQYF. CDR3 nucleotides: TGTGCCAGCAAAGGGAGGTCCCTCTACGAGCAGTACTTC. The chain recombines TRBV6-1 with TRBJ2-4, with a weak D call TRBD2 (6 bases). The J call is doubtful: the DNA matches TRBJ2-7 better. The CDR3 is made up of 13 amino acids. Looked up from germline, CDR1 is MNHNS and CDR2 is SASEGT.